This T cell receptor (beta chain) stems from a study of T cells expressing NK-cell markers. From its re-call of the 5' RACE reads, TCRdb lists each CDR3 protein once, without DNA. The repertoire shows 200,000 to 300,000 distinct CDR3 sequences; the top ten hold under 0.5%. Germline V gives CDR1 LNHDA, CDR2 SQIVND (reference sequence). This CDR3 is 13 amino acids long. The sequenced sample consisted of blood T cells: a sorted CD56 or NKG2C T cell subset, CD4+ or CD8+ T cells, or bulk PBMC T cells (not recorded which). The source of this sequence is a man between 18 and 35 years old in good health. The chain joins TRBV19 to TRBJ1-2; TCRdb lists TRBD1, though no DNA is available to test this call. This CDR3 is CASSRQGGYGYTF.